The 17 T cell receptor beta chains below all came from one sample that was sequenced in a study of blood T cell repertoires in COVID-19 (dated by TCRdb to 2020 to 2022). Library preparation used the immunoSEQ multiplex PCR assay. TCRdb mirrors the immuneACCESS table, restricted to in-frame sequences. Some clones are absent from its copies; in checked studies, under half trace to an unresolved V gene, and the reason for the others is unknown. The sample profile shows about 170,000 clones; more than 65% of them were found once. In total, the top ten clones hold 9.5% to 13% of the sample. The sequencing sample was made of peripheral blood. The receptors derive from a man aged 65 to 79 with active or convalescent COVID-19.

The chain links TRBV10-3 to TRBJ2-3, with D hard to call. Germline-derived CDR1 and CDR2 are ENHRY and SYGVKD. V lost 0 bases and J 5 bases, leaving 9 bases between the germline ends. This CDR3 contains 14 residues. The CDR3 DNA is TGTGCCATCAGTGAGTCGGGTCGCGGAGATACGCAGTATTTT. Amino acids: CAISESGRGDTQYF.

The rearrangement uses TRBV19 and TRBJ2-6, with 8 bases identical to TRBD1. This CDR3 is 18 amino acids long. V lost 3 bases, J lost 0 bases, and 7 bases stayed unmatched. Looked up from germline, CDR1 is LNHDA and CDR2 is SQIVND (reference sequence). The DNA for the CDR3 is TGTGCCAGTAGTATTTACACAGGGGGACCCTCTGGGGCCAACGTCCTGACTTTC. Amino acids: CASSIYTGGPSGANVLTF.

The CDR3 coding sequence is TGTGCCAGCACTCAGGGGGAGTACCAAGAGACCCAGTACTTC. Translated, it gives CASTQGEYQETQYF. The V gene is TRBV2, the J gene TRBJ2-5; 7 bases line up with TRBD1. The germline gives CDR1 SNHLY, CDR2 FYNNEI. V dropped 7 bases and J dropped 0; count of bases not matched to a gene: 5. The CDR3 runs 14 residues. Together with reference TRBV2 and TRBJ2-5, the CDR3 gives the full variable domain: EPEVTQTPSHQVTQMGQEVILRCVPISNHLYFYWYRQILGQKVEFLVSFYNNEISEKSEIFDDQFSVERPDGSNFTLKIRSTKLEDSAMYFCASTQGEYQETQYFGPGTRLLVL.

The chain couples TRBV29-1 to TRBJ2-7; a possible D gene is TRBD2 (7 bases). From germline, CDR1 is SQVTM and CDR2 ANQGSEA. Trimming took off 6 bases at V and 1 base at J, with 22 bases between the two ends. The CDR3 contains 16 residues. The CDR3 sequence is CSVLPGGRGPSYEQYF. The CDR3 DNA follows: TGCAGCGTCCTTCCTGGGGGGCGGGGGCCTTCCTACGAGCAGTACTTC.

The chain couples TRBV6-6 to TRBJ1-2; D gene uncertain. CDR1 is MNHNY and CDR2 is SVGAGI in the germline V gene (reference sequence). V dropped 4 bases and J dropped 7 bases, with 13 bases sitting between them. The CDR3 consists of 13 residues. The CDR3 sequence: CASSLVEGGGYTF. The DNA for the CDR3 is TGTGCCAGCAGTTTAGTGGAAGGAGGTGGCTACACCTTC.

This clone was recorded only once. This chain connects TRBV4-1 to TRBJ1-6, with TRBD1 matching 8 bases. Unmatched junction bases numbered 5, after V lost 1 base and J lost 6 bases. The CDR3 has 16 residues. Germline V gene lookup returns CDR1 MGHRA and CDR2 YSYEKL. The CDR3 bases are TGCGCCAGCAGCCAAGGCAGGGGGCGGGGTAATTCACCCCTCCACTTT. Protein: CASSQGRGRGNSPLHF.

This sequence joins TRBV7-2 and TRBJ2-1; 7 nucleotides agree with TRBD2. Germline V gene data show CDR1 as SGHTA and CDR2 as FQGNSA. This CDR3 is built from 16 residues. Trimming at V came to 0 bases and at J to 7 bases, leaving 9 bases not matched to a gene. As DNA, the CDR3 is TGTGCCAGCAGCTTAGCTTCTGGCGGGGGTGGGAATGAGCAGTTCTTC. Translation gives CASSLASGGGGNEQFF.

V usage is TRBV6-5 and J usage is TRBJ1-4; D uncertain. The V and J ends lost 0 bases and 4 bases respectively, with 6 bases between them. The CDR3 is 14 amino acids. CDR1 and CDR2 from the germline V gene are MNHEY and SVGAGI. The CDR3 protein is CASSYSGRNEKLFF. CDR3 coding DNA: TGTGCCAGCAGTTACTCGGGCCGTAATGAAAAACTGTTTTTT.

This clone has a count of ten or more. The DNA of the CDR3 is TGTGCCAGCAGCTTGTGGAGCGGGAGGGGGTACGAGCAGTACTTC. Translation: CASSLWSGRGYEQYF. This chain uses TRBV7-8 with TRBJ2-7; 10 bases line up with TRBD2. After removal of 3 bases from V and 4 bases from J, the junction contained 6 bases not matched to a gene. CDR1 SGHVS and CDR2 FQNEAQ come from the germline V gene. CDR3 size: 15 residues. Together with reference TRBV7-8 and TRBJ2-7, the CDR3 gives the full variable domain: GAGVSQSPRYKVAKRGQDVALRCDPISGHVSLFWYQQALGQGPEFLTYFQNEAQLDKSGLPSDRFFAERPEGSVSTLKIQRTQQEDSAVYLCASSLWSGRGYEQYFGPGTRLTVT.

V usage is TRBV19 and J usage is TRBJ1-1; 7 positions match TRBD1. The CDR3 spans 13 residues. Germline CDR1 and CDR2: LNHDA and SQIVND (reference sequence). With V trimmed by 5 bases and J by 6 bases, 6 bases remained unmatched. The CDR3 DNA follows: TGTGCCAGTAGTGCAGGGACAGCTCCTGAAGCTTTCTTT. Amino acids: CASSAGTAPEAFF. Full variable domain (outside the CDR3, taken from reference TRBV19 and TRBJ1-1): DGGITQSPKYLFRKEGQNVTLSCEQNLNHDAMYWYRQDPGQGLRLIYYSQIVNDFQKGDIAEGYSVSREKKESFPLTVTSAQKNPTAFYLCASSAGTAPEAFFGQGTRLTVV.

V usage is TRBV15 and J usage is TRBJ2-6, with no clear D. This CDR3 region has 17 residues. Germline V CDR1 and CDR2: LNHNV, YYDKDF (reference sequence). The V end was cut by 0 bases, the J end by 1 base, with 10 bases between. The CDR3 protein is CATSRERQVSGANVLTF. DNA of the CDR3: TGTGCCACCAGCAGAGAGCGTCAGGTATCTGGGGCCAACGTCCTGACTTTC.

Only a few counts were recorded for this clone. The chain uses TRBV18 and TRBJ2-7; D may be TRBD1 (5 bases). The CDR3 spans 17 residues. The germline V gene encodes CDR1 KGHSH and CDR2 LQKENI. Trimming took 0 bases from V and 3 from J, leaving 18 bases between them. The chain's CDR3 is CASSPPIRDSFVYEQYF. CDR3 nucleotide sequence: TGTGCCAGCTCACCACCTATCAGGGATAGTTTTGTCTACGAGCAGTACTTC.

V and J are TRBV7-2 and TRBJ2-5; 8 nucleotides align to TRBD1. V lost 5 bases to trimming and J lost 9 bases; unmatched junction nucleotides: 8. The CDR3 sequence is 13 residues long. In germline, CDR1 is SGHTA, CDR2 FQGNSA. The CDR3 protein is CASSRDRSRAQYF. DNA for the CDR3: TGTGCCAGCAGCAGGGACAGGTCCAGGGCCCAGTACTTC.

The chain couples TRBV7-9 to TRBJ2-2; 10 positions match TRBD1. Trimming cost V 1 base and J 3 bases; bases outside gene matches: 5. Germline assignment: CDR1 SEHNR and CDR2 FQNEAQ (reference sequence). This CDR3 is 17 amino acids long. The CDR3 region has the DNA TGTGCCAGCAGCTTAGTTGCTGGGACAGGGGACACCGGGGAGCTGTTTTTT. Protein product: CASSLVAGTGDTGELFF.

The V call is TRBV7-2, the J call TRBJ1-5, with D possibly being TRBD1 (5 bases). The CDR3 has 15 amino acids. V dropped 0 bases and J dropped 3 bases, with 9 bases sitting between them. Germline V lookup: CDR1 SGHTA, CDR2 FQGNSA. The CDR3 protein is CASSLAVDTNQPQHF. Here the CDR3 DNA reads TGTGCCAGCAGCTTAGCGGTGGACACCAATCAGCCCCAGCATTTT.

The V call is TRBV6-5, the J call TRBJ2-1; D perhaps matches TRBD1 (5 bases). Germline V gives CDR1 MNHEY, CDR2 SVGAGI. With 4 bases removed from V and 7 bases from J, the gap between germline ends came to 17 bases. The CDR3 contains 15 residues. DNA for the CDR3: TGTGCCAGCAGTTCCGGACAAGGAAGGTTAAATGAGCAGTTCTTC. Translated: CASSSGQGRLNEQFF.

The V call is TRBV7-9, the J call TRBJ1-4; D might be TRBD1 (6 bases). The germline V and J ends were trimmed by 5 bases and 4 bases, with 14 bases remaining between them. The germline CDR1 and CDR2 sequences are SEHNR and FQNEAQ (reference sequence). CDR3 length equals 15 residues. As DNA, the CDR3 is TGTGCCAGCAGCCTCTTGGGGGCCCATAATGAAAAACTGTTTTTT. It encodes CASSLLGAHNEKLFF.